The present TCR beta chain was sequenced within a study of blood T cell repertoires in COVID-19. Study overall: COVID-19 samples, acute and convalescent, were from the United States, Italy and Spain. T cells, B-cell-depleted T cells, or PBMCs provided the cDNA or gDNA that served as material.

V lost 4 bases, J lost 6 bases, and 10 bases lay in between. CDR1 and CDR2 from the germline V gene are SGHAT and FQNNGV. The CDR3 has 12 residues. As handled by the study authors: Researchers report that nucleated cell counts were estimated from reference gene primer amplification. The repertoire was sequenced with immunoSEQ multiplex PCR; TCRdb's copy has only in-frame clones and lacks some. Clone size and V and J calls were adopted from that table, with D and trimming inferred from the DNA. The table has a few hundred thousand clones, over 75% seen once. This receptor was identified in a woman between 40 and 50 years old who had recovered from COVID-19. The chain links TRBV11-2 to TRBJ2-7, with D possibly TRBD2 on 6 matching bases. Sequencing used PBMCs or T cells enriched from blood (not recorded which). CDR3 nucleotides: TGTGCCAGCAGCTACGACGGGGGCGAGCAGTACTTC. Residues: CASSYDGGEQYF.